These T cell receptor beta chains were read from a single sample in a study of radiotherapy plus CTLA-4 blockade in lung cancer. Measured with immunoSEQ multiplex PCR; TCRdb has only the in-frame clones, and not every one. This table has about 76,000 clones, under 85% appearing once. The sample here was peripheral blood, taken from a patient treated with radiotherapy plus ipilimumab. The receptors were gathered from a human donor with non-small cell lung cancer who had stable disease on radiotherapy plus ipilimumab. Each CDR3 is given with its conserved first and last residue. Each record gives: clone size, J gene, V gene, D gene, CDR3 protein, CDR3 DNA. A D gene is named only where the DNA matches it firmly. The size entry is marked missing in some rows and otherwise reads once, few, many or a size class.

clone size: NA; J gene: TRBJ1-1; V gene: TRBV19; D gene: NA; CDR3 protein: CASSIGPNTEAFF; CDR3 DNA: TGTGCCAGTAGTATTGGGCCTAACACTGAAGCTTTCTTT
clone size: NA; J gene: TRBJ2-1; V gene: TRBV9; D gene: NA; CDR3 protein: CASSALSGSYNEQFF; CDR3 DNA: TGTGCCAGCAGCGCGCTGAGCGGCTCCTACAATGAGCAGTTCTTC
clone size: NA; J gene: TRBJ2-1; V gene: TRBV7-6; D gene: TRBD2; CDR3 protein: CASSLTGGEQFF; CDR3 DNA: TGTGCCAGCAGCTTGACGGGGGGGGAGCAGTTCTTC
clone size: NA; J gene: TRBJ1-3; V gene: TRBV2; D gene: TRBD1; CDR3 protein: CASSLQGGSGNTIYF; CDR3 DNA: TGTGCCAGCAGCCTACAGGGGGGCTCTGGAAACACCATATATTTT
clone size: NA; J gene: TRBJ2-5; V gene: TRBV9; D gene: NA; CDR3 protein: CASSVAQLEGETQYF; CDR3 DNA: TGTGCCAGCAGCGTAGCACAATTAGAAGGAGAGACCCAGTACTTC
clone size: few; J gene: TRBJ1-2; V gene: TRBV5-1; D gene: NA; CDR3 protein: CASSLGGKRGYTF; CDR3 DNA: TGCGCCAGCAGCTTGGGGGGGAAACGTGGCTACACCTTC
clone size: few; J gene: TRBJ2-3; V gene: TRBV18; D gene: NA; CDR3 protein: CASSPRGTDTQYF; CDR3 DNA: TGTGCCAGCTCACCTCGGGGCACAGATACGCAGTATTTT
clone size: NA; J gene: TRBJ1-2; V gene: TRBV6-5; D gene: NA; CDR3 protein: CASSWGGNYGYTF; CDR3 DNA: TGTGCCAGCAGTTGGGGGGGAAACTATGGCTACACCTTC
clone size: NA; J gene: TRBJ2-1; V gene: TRBV5-8; D gene: NA; CDR3 protein: CASSSIRDGGFF; CDR3 DNA: TGTGCCAGCAGCTCGATCCGGGACGGTGGCTTCTTC
clone size: NA; J gene: TRBJ1-1; V gene: TRBV5-6; D gene: NA; CDR3 protein: CASSLNSGDPEAFF; CDR3 DNA: TGTGCCAGCAGCTTGAACTCCGGGGATCCTGAAGCTTTCTTT
clone size: few; J gene: TRBJ2-7; V gene: TRBV10-3; D gene: TRBD2; CDR3 protein: CAITAGGPGEQYF; CDR3 DNA: TGTGCCATCACCGCGGGAGGGCCGGGCGAGCAGTACTTC
clone size: NA; J gene: TRBJ1-3; V gene: TRBV19; D gene: NA; CDR3 protein: CASTGTGNTIYF; CDR3 DNA: TGTGCCAGTACAGGGACTGGAAACACCATATATTTT
clone size: NA; J gene: TRBJ2-3; V gene: TRBV23-1; D gene: TRBD2; CDR3 protein: CASSQPELAGGTDTQYF; CDR3 DNA: TGCGCCAGCAGTCAACCTGAACTAGCGGGGGGAACAGATACGCAGTATTTT
clone size: NA; J gene: TRBJ1-5; V gene: TRBV27; D gene: NA; CDR3 protein: CASSGGENQPQHF; CDR3 DNA: TGTGCCAGCAGTGGGGGAGAAAATCAGCCCCAGCATTTT
clone size: NA; J gene: TRBJ2-1; V gene: TRBV6-1; D gene: TRBD1; CDR3 protein: CASSEATGLYNEQFF; CDR3 DNA: TGTGCCAGCAGTGAGGCGACAGGGTTATACAATGAGCAGTTCTTC
clone size: NA; J gene: TRBJ1-1; V gene: TRBV11-1; D gene: TRBD1; CDR3 protein: CASSKRQGLNTEAFF; CDR3 DNA: TGTGCCAGCAGCAAGAGACAGGGGTTGAACACTGAAGCTTTCTTT
clone size: NA; J gene: TRBJ1-1; V gene: TRBV28; D gene: NA; CDR3 protein: CASSLYGEGSFF; CDR3 DNA: TGTGCCAGCAGTTTATACGGGGAGGGTTCCTTCTTT
clone size: NA; J gene: TRBJ1-5; V gene: TRBV30; D gene: NA; CDR3 protein: CAWSVPRGDQPQHF; CDR3 DNA: TGTGCCTGGAGTGTACCGAGGGGCGATCAGCCCCAGCATTTT
clone size: NA; J gene: TRBJ2-5; V gene: TRBV11-2; D gene: TRBD1; CDR3 protein: CASSLNRGQTQYF; CDR3 DNA: TGTGCCAGCAGCTTGAACAGGGGGCAGACCCAGTACTTC
clone size: NA; J gene: TRBJ2-7; V gene: TRBV27; D gene: NA; CDR3 protein: CASSPNWYEQYF; CDR3 DNA: TGTGCCAGCAGCCCCAACTGGTACGAGCAGTACTTC
clone size: NA; J gene: TRBJ2-5; V gene: TRBV14; D gene: NA; CDR3 protein: CASSQAEWRETQYF; CDR3 DNA: TGTGCCAGCAGCCAAGCCGAGTGGCGAGAGACCCAGTACTTC
clone size: NA; J gene: TRBJ1-6; V gene: TRBV5-4; D gene: NA; CDR3 protein: CASSPPGQLNNSPLHF; CDR3 DNA: TGTGCCAGCAGCCCCCCTGGACAGCTTAATAATTCACCCCTCCACTTT
clone size: NA; J gene: TRBJ2-5; V gene: TRBV6-1; D gene: TRBD2; CDR3 protein: CATGLAETQYF; CDR3 DNA: TGTGCCACGGGACTAGCCGAGACCCAGTACTTC
clone size: NA; J gene: TRBJ2-7; V gene: TRBV18; D gene: NA; CDR3 protein: CASSPYLANEQYF; CDR3 DNA: TGTGCCAGCTCACCCTACCTGGCCAACGAGCAGTACTTC
clone size: NA; J gene: TRBJ1-3; V gene: TRBV18; D gene: NA; CDR3 protein: CASTAQGQRNTIYF; CDR3 DNA: TGTGCCAGCACGGCACAGGGTCAGAGGAACACCATATATTTT
clone size: NA; J gene: TRBJ1-5; V gene: TRBV19; D gene: TRBD1; CDR3 protein: CASRKTGTGENQPQHF; CDR3 DNA: TGTGCCAGTAGAAAGACCGGGACAGGGGAAAATCAGCCCCAGCATTTT
clone size: NA; J gene: TRBJ2-7; V gene: TRBV9; D gene: TRBD2; CDR3 protein: CASSVGAGGQFEQYF; CDR3 DNA: TGTGCCAGCAGCGTAGGAGCGGGGGGGCAGTTTGAGCAGTACTTC
clone size: NA; J gene: TRBJ2-7; V gene: TRBV10-1; D gene: NA; CDR3 protein: CASTPGTAYEQYF; CDR3 DNA: TGCGCCAGCACCCCCGGGACTGCCTACGAGCAGTACTTC
clone size: once; J gene: TRBJ1-6; V gene: TRBV2; D gene: NA; CDR3 protein: CASSEIVQGSPLHF; CDR3 DNA: TGTGCCAGCAGTGAAATCGTACAGGGTTCACCCCTCCACTTT
clone size: NA; J gene: TRBJ1-5; V gene: TRBV19; D gene: NA; CDR3 protein: CASSPQLDSSNQPQHF; CDR3 DNA: TGTGCCAGTTCCCCACAACTGGACAGTAGCAATCAGCCCCAGCATTTT
clone size: NA; J gene: TRBJ2-4; V gene: TRBV11-2; D gene: NA; CDR3 protein: CASSPNGPLYIQYF; CDR3 DNA: TGTGCCAGCAGCCCTAACGGGCCGCTCTACATTCAGTACTTC
clone size: NA; J gene: TRBJ1-5; V gene: TRBV11-3; D gene: NA; CDR3 protein: CASSLDIVAESYSNQPQHF; CDR3 DNA: TGTGCCAGCAGCTTAGATATCGTGGCGGAAAGTTATAGCAATCAGCCCCAGCATTTT
clone size: few; J gene: TRBJ2-1; V gene: TRBV7-9; D gene: NA; CDR3 protein: CASSSPLMGNKPNEQFF; CDR3 DNA: TGTGCCAGCAGCTCCCCCTTGATGGGGAACAAACCCAATGAGCAGTTCTTC
clone size: NA; J gene: TRBJ1-2; V gene: TRBV2; D gene: NA; CDR3 protein: CASSSDSRSSYGYTF; CDR3 DNA: TGTGCCAGCAGTTCCGACAGCCGGTCTAGCTATGGCTACACCTTC
clone size: NA; J gene: TRBJ2-5; V gene: TRBV7-6; D gene: NA; CDR3 protein: CASSLGSTLQETQYF; CDR3 DNA: TGTGCCAGCAGCTTAGGATCTACACTCCAAGAGACCCAGTACTTC
clone size: NA; J gene: TRBJ1-4; V gene: TRBV30; D gene: TRBD1; CDR3 protein: CAWSRGQGSEKLFF; CDR3 DNA: TGTGCCTGGAGCCGGGGACAGGGGTCTGAAAAACTGTTTTTT
clone size: NA; J gene: TRBJ2-7; V gene: TRBV4-1; D gene: TRBD1; CDR3 protein: CASRFLPGGQGGEQYF; CDR3 DNA: TGCGCCAGCAGGTTCCTTCCGGGGGGACAGGGGGGCGAGCAGTACTTC
clone size: once; J gene: TRBJ2-7; V gene: TRBV7-9; D gene: NA; CDR3 protein: CASSHQARASYEQYF; CDR3 DNA: TGTGCCAGCAGCCACCAAGCCCGGGCCTCCTACGAGCAGTACTTC
clone size: once; J gene: TRBJ2-7; V gene: TRBV9; D gene: NA; CDR3 protein: CASSVAGLSYEQYF; CDR3 DNA: TGTGCCAGCAGCGTAGCTGGACTAAGCTACGAGCAGTACTTC
clone size: NA; J gene: TRBJ2-5; V gene: TRBV5-1; D gene: TRBD1; CDR3 protein: CASSLSSGGLSQETQYF; CDR3 DNA: TGCGCCAGCAGCTTGAGTTCAGGGGGCCTGAGTCAAGAGACCCAGTACTTC
clone size: NA; J gene: TRBJ2-1; V gene: TRBV4-1; D gene: NA; CDR3 protein: CASSLHGVQFF; CDR3 DNA: TGCGCCAGCTCACTTCACGGGGTGCAGTTCTTC
clone size: few; J gene: TRBJ1-3; V gene: TRBV15; D gene: TRBD1; CDR3 protein: CATRGQDRGLGPTIYF; CDR3 DNA: TGTGCCACCAGGGGACAGGACAGGGGGCTTGGGCCCACCATATATTTT
clone size: NA; J gene: TRBJ1-1; V gene: TRBV6-5; D gene: NA; CDR3 protein: CASRLSDRNTEAFF; CDR3 DNA: TGTGCCAGCAGATTAAGCGACAGGAACACTGAAGCTTTCTTT
clone size: NA; J gene: TRBJ1-5; V gene: TRBV28; D gene: NA; CDR3 protein: CASRGFDQPQHF; CDR3 DNA: TGTGCCAGCAGGGGTTTCGATCAGCCCCAGCATTTT
clone size: NA; J gene: TRBJ2-1; V gene: TRBV7-9; D gene: NA; CDR3 protein: CASSLQGTGNEQFF; CDR3 DNA: TGTGCCAGCAGTCTACAGGGAACCGGGAATGAGCAGTTCTTC
clone size: NA; J gene: TRBJ2-7; V gene: TRBV7-9; D gene: TRBD1; CDR3 protein: CASSPRQGATYEQYF; CDR3 DNA: TGTGCCAGCAGCCCCCGACAGGGGGCCACCTACGAGCAGTACTTC
clone size: NA; J gene: TRBJ2-3; V gene: TRBV28; D gene: TRBD2; CDR3 protein: CASTPPQRTSGGRGDTQYF; CDR3 DNA: TGTGCCAGCACCCCCCCCCAGAGGACTAGCGGGGGCCGGGGGGATACGCAGTATTTT
clone size: NA; J gene: TRBJ1-2; V gene: TRBV30; D gene: NA; CDR3 protein: CAWASRDYGYTF; CDR3 DNA: TGTGCCTGGGCCTCAAGGGACTATGGCTACACCTTC
clone size: NA; J gene: TRBJ2-5; V gene: TRBV7-7; D gene: NA; CDR3 protein: CASSLGPGDPQETQYF; CDR3 DNA: TGTGCCAGCAGCTTAGGGCCGGGAGACCCGCAAGAGACCCAGTACTTC
clone size: NA; J gene: TRBJ2-1; V gene: TRBV7-2; D gene: TRBD2; CDR3 protein: CASSLASGGFNEQFF; CDR3 DNA: TGTGCCAGCAGCTTAGCTAGCGGGGGCTTTAATGAGCAGTTCTTC
clone size: NA; J gene: TRBJ1-4; V gene: TRBV27; D gene: TRBD1; CDR3 protein: CASCSSGTAYNEKLFF; CDR3 DNA: TGTGCCAGCTGCTCATCCGGGACAGCGTATAATGAAAAACTGTTTTTT